This T cell receptor (beta chain) came from a study of cytomegalovirus exposure and HLA in healthy donors. Remarks on this clone: Its specificity is not known.

The study, taken as a whole, reports: Researchers reported in a later analysis that a missense DCLRE1C variant was tied to TCR beta V- and J-gene trimming. Previously analyzed data showed that most TCR beta V segments were productive at a frequency of about 90% or about 30%.

Amplification used 60 Vbeta primers and 13 Jbeta primers. Clones were read by immunoSEQ multiplex PCR, and TCRdb kept only the in-frame ones, dropping some. The sample lists under 200,000 clones; under 80% were seen once. This receptor was taken from a female donor in good health and CMV-seronegative. The sample consisted of PBMCs.

CDR3 region: CAWSRSGTTADTQYF. Here the CDR3 DNA reads TGTGCCTGGAGTCGTAGCGGGACGACGGCAGATACGCAGTATTTT. The V gene is TRBV30, the J gene TRBJ2-3; 8 bases agree with TRBD2. This CDR3 region has 15 residues. V dropped 2 bases and J dropped 4; count of bases not matched to a gene: 8. Germline loops: CDR1 GTSNPN, CDR2 SVGIG (reference sequence).